This TCR beta chain was captured in a study of T cell repertoires in ileal Crohn's disease. Only in-frame clones appear in the TCRdb table, and some are missing; sequencing was by immunoSEQ multiplex PCR. The sample has about 4,100 clones; 74% are singletons. Points from the study as a whole: Endoscopic recurrence occurred in every patient whose clonality exceeded 26.8%.

V shed 2 bases, J shed 4 bases, and the junction held 9 bases outside the gene matches. Germline V lookup: CDR1 KGHSH, CDR2 LQKENI. The length of the CDR3 is 17 residues. Comment on this clone: Its antigen is undetermined.

The receptor's source is an adult with Crohn's disease. The specimen was ileal tissue. The chain joins TRBV18 to TRBJ2-2, with TRBD1 identical over 8 bases. The CDR3 sequence: CASSPCADRGVTGELFF. The CDR3, as DNA: TGTGCCAGCTCACCATGCGCTGACAGGGGAGTCACCGGGGAGCTGTTTTTT.